This TCR beta chain is from a study of blood T cell repertoires in COVID-19. The wider study: The study drew acute and convalescent COVID-19 samples from the United States, Italy and Spain. Sample material is recorded as cDNA or gDNA derived from T cells, B-cell-depleted T cells, or PBMCs.

Original processing methods: Reference gene primer amplification gave estimated nucleated cell counts. Profiled with immunoSEQ multiplex PCR; TCRdb holds only in-frame clones, not every one. V and J calls plus clone size are reproduced from that table; the DNA served to infer D and trimming. Here the sample spans roughly 190,000 clones, around 81% being singletons. The length of the CDR3 is 12 residues. Germline V gene data show CDR1 as SEHNR and CDR2 as FQNEAQ (reference sequence). With 0 bases removed from V and 9 bases from J, the gap between germline ends came to 6 bases. Only one count was recorded for this clone.

The specimen sequenced was peripheral blood. This sequence joins TRBV7-9 and TRBJ2-1; D uncertain. This receptor was taken from a woman between 40 and 55 years old with COVID-19, enrolled during active disease. Here the CDR3 reads CASSLAEIEQFF. CDR3 coding DNA: TGTGCCAGCAGCTTAGCTGAGATTGAGCAGTTCTTC.